This T cell receptor (beta chain) was found in a study of blood T cell repertoires in COVID-19. Turning to the study itself: Nucleic acid was either cDNA or gDNA, and it came from T cells, B-cell-depleted T cells, or PBMCs.

This CDR3 is built from 14 residues. The V end lost 3 bases, the J end lost 5 bases, and 8 bases lay between the germline ends. Per the germline V gene, CDR1 is MGHDK and CDR2 is SYGVNS. Authors' processing steps: Quantification of nucleated cells was approximated via reference gene primer amplification. Assay used: immunoSEQ multiplex PCR; TCRdb lists only in-frame clones, some missing. That table supplies the V and J calls and clone size; D and trimming were determined from the DNA. The repertoire includes some 130,000 clones, approximately 82% of them detected once, and over 9.5% sits in the top ten.

This sequence was found in a man aged 55 to 70 who had recovered from COVID-19. The chain employs TRBV25-1 and TRBJ1-6; D is unclear. Source material: peripheral blood. This chain's CDR3 is CASSDVGHNSPLHF. For the CDR3, the DNA is TGTGCCAGCAGTGATGTTGGGCATAATTCACCCCTCCACTTT.